The rows below give T cell receptor beta chains drawn from one sample of a study of blood T cells in healthy people across ages. TCRdb itself ran the 5' RACE reads through MiXCR, one entry per CDR3 protein. This sample has some 920,000 distinct CDR3 sequences, with 51% found just once. The specimen sequenced was blood. These receptors all come from an older woman in good health. The CDR3 runs from the conserved cysteine through the conserved F or W. A D gene is named only where the DNA matches it firmly. A row's size may be missing; if present it is once, few, many or a size class.

CSAREPGGWYEQYF	TGCAGTGCTAGAGAGCCAGGGGGTTGGTACGAGCAGTACTTC	few	TRBD1	TRBV20-1	TRBJ2-7
CASSPGTSGTPSEQYF	TGTGCCAGCAGCCCCGGGACTAGCGGGACTCCGTCGGAGCAGTATTTT	many	TRBD2	TRBV7-7	TRBJ2-3
CAGSSRSTYEQYF	TGTGCCGGCAGTAGCAGGAGTACCTACGAGCAGTACTTC	.	.	TRBV7-2	TRBJ2-7
CASSFPSGRTDTQYF	TGTGCCAGCAGCTTTCCTAGCGGGAGGACAGATACGCAGTATTTT	.	TRBD2	TRBV5-5	TRBJ2-3
CASSLGSGRAHNEQFF	TGCGCCAGCAGCTTAGGTAGCGGGAGGGCGCACAATGAGCAGTTCTTC	.	TRBD2	TRBV5-1	TRBJ2-1
CASRTRGGSGLGYNEQFF	TGCGCCAGCAGGACTCGAGGGGGCTCCGGCCTCGGATACAATGAGCAGTTCTTC	.	TRBD1	TRBV5-1	TRBJ2-1
CASSEWATGSYEQYF	TGTGCCAGCAGTGAATGGGCGACAGGGAGCTACGAGCAGTACTTC	.	TRBD1	TRBV25-1	TRBJ2-7
CASSWRTPPSPYEQYF	TGTGCCAGCAGTTGGAGGACTCCCCCGTCTCCCTACGAGCAGTACTTC	.	.	TRBV27	TRBJ2-7
CASNDIGRSNTEAFF	TGTGCCAGCAACGATATTGGACGCTCGAACACTGAAGCTTTCTTT	.	.	TRBV27	TRBJ1-1
CAWSPGQELSEQYF	TGTGCCTGGAGTCCGGGACAGGAACTTAGCGAGCAGTACTTC	.	TRBD1	TRBV30	TRBJ2-7
CASRFSGSSTDTQYF	TGTGCCAGCAGATTTAGCGGGAGCAGCACAGATACGCAGTATTTT	.	TRBD2	TRBV7-9	TRBJ2-3
CASSPPRGEPDEQFF	TGTGCCAGCAGCCCGCCCCGAGGGGAGCCGGATGAGCAGTTCTTC	once	.	TRBV4-2	TRBJ2-1
CASSPYISRVFDEQYF	TGTGCCAGCAGCCCGTATATAAGCAGGGTATTCGACGAGCAGTACTTC	.	.	TRBV7-9	TRBJ2-7
CASSLRGSGAYEQYF	TGTGCCAGCAGTTTGCGAGGGAGCGGGGCCTACGAGCAGTACTTC	.	TRBD2	TRBV12-3/TRBV12-4	TRBJ2-7
CASSKTGRSYEQYF	TGTGCCAGCAGCAAGACAGGCCGTTCCTACGAGCAGTACTTC	.	.	TRBV6-2/TRBV6-3	TRBJ2-7
CASSFRVDGYTF	TGTGCCAGCAGCTTCAGGGTTGATGGCTACACCTTC	once	.	TRBV5-4	TRBJ1-2
CASSHQGMSSPLHF	TGTGCCAGCAGCCATCAGGGGATGTCTTCACCCCTCCACTTT	.	.	TRBV14	TRBJ1-6
CASSVKQQAPEQYF	TGTGCCAGCAGCGTAAAACAGCAGGCCCCAGAGCAGTACTTC	many	.	TRBV3-1	TRBJ2-7
CASSQDLAGSDTQYF	TGCGCCAGCAGCCAAGATCTAGCGGGGTCAGATACGCAGTATTTT	few	TRBD2	TRBV4-1	TRBJ2-3
CASSLGGSGVQETQYF	TGCGCCAGCAGCCTAGGGGGTAGCGGGGTCCAAGAGACCCAGTACTTC	once	TRBD2	TRBV4-1	TRBJ2-5
CSARQGRGGETQFF	TGCAGCGCCAGACAGGGACGAGGAGGAGAGACCCAGTTCTTC	.	TRBD1	TRBV29-1	TRBJ2-1
CASSPRQGAMGSGELFF	TGTGCCAGCAGCCCGCGACAGGGGGCAATGGGATCCGGGGAGCTGTTTTTT	.	TRBD1	TRBV7-9	TRBJ2-2
CASSPQGSGNIQYF	TGTGCCAGCAGTCCACAGGGGTCCGGGAACATTCAGTACTTC	few	TRBD1	TRBV28	TRBJ2-4
CASSWAGTGVNEQYF	TGCGCCAGCAGCTGGGCCGGGACAGGGGTGAACGAGCAGTACTTC	.	TRBD1	TRBV5-1	TRBJ2-7